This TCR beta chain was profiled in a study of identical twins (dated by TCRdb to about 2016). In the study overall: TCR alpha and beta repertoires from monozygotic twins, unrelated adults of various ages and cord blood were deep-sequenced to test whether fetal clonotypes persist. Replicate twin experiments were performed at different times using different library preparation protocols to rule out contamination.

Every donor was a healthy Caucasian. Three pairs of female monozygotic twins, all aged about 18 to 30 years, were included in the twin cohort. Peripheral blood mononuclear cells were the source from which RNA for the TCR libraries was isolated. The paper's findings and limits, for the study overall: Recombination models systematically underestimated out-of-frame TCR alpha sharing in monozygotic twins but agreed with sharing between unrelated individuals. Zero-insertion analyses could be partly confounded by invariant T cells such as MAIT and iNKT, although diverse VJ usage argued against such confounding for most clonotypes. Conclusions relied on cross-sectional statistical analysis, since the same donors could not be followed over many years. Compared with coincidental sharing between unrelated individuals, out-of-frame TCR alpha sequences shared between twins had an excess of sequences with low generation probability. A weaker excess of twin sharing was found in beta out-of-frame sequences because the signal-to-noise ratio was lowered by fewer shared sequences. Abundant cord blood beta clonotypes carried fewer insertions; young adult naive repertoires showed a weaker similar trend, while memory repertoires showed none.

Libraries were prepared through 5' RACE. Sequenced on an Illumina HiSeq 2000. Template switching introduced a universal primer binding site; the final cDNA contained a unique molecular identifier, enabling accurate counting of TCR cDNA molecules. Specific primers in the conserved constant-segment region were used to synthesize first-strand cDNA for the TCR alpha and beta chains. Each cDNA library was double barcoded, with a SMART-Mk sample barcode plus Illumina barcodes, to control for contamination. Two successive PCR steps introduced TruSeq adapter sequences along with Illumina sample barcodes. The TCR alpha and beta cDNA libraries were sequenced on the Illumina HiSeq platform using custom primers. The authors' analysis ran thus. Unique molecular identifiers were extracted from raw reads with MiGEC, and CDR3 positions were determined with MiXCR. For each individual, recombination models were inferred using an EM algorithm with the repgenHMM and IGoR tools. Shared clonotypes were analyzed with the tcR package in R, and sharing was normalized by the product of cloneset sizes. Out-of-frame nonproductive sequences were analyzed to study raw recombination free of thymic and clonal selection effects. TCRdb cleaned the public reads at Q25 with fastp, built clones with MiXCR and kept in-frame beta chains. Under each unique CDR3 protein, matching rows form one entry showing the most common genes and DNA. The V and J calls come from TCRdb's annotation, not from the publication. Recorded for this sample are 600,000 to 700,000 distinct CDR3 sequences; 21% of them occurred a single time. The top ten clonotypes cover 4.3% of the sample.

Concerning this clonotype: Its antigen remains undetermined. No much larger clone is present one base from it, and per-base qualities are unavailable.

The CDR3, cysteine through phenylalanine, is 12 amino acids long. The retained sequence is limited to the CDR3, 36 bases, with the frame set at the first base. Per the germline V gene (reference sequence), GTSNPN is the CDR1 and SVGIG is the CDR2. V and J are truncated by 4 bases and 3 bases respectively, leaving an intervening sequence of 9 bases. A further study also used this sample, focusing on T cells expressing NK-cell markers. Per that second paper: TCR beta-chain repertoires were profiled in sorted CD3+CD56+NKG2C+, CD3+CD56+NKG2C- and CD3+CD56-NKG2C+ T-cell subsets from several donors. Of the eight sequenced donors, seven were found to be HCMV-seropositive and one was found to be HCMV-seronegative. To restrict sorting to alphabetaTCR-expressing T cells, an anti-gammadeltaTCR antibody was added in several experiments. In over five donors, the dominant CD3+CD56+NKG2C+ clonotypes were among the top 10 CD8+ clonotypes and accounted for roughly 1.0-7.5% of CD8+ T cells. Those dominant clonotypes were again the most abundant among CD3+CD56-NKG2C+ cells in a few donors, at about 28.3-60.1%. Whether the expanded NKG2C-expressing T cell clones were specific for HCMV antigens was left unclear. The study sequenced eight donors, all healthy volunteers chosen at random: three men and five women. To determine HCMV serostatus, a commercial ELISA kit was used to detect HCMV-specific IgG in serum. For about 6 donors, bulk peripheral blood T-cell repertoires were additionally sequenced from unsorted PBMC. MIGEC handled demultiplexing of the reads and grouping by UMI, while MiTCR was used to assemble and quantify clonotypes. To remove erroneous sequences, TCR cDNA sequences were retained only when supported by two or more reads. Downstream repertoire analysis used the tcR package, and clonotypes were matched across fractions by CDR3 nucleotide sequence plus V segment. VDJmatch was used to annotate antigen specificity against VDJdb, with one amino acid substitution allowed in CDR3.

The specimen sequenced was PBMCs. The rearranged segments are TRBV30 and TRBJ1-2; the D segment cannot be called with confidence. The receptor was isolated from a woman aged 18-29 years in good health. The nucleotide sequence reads TGTGCCTGGAACATGCGGGACTATGGCTACACCTTC. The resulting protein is CAWNMRDYGYTF.